The text below deals with one TCR beta chain. Its antigen is still unknown. The entirety of the isolated RNA underwent reverse transcription, so expressed TCRB transcripts were sequenced. Assay used: immunoSEQ multiplex PCR; TCRdb lists only in-frame clones, some missing. The sample comprises about 160,000 clones, 6.5% to 8.5% of which are singletons, and 0.45% to 0.6% rests with the top ten. Sorted populations all had greater than 98% purity. These data originate in a study of beta chain features in type 1 diabetes. Study overall: Sorted cells, some 110 million in number, were examined across all samples.

Notes on the study in general: When Type 1 diabetes patients were examined, their TCRB CDR3s proved moderately but significantly shorter in all four CD4+ subsets. There was a possibility that cDNA sequencing over-represented cells with high TCR expression.

This CDR3 has 14 amino acids. After removal of 4 bases from V and 3 bases from J, the junction contained 4 bases not matched to a gene. Per germline, CDR1 MDHEN and CDR2 SYDVKM. This sequence was found in a woman between 18 and 29 years old with type 1 diabetes. Sequenced: central memory CD4+ T cells from blood. The V gene is TRBV28, the J gene TRBJ2-3; 7 bases fit TRBD2. Here the CDR3 DNA reads TGTGCCAGCAGTTGGGGAGGGCCGACAGATACGCAGTATTTT. It is translated as CASSWGGPTDTQYF.